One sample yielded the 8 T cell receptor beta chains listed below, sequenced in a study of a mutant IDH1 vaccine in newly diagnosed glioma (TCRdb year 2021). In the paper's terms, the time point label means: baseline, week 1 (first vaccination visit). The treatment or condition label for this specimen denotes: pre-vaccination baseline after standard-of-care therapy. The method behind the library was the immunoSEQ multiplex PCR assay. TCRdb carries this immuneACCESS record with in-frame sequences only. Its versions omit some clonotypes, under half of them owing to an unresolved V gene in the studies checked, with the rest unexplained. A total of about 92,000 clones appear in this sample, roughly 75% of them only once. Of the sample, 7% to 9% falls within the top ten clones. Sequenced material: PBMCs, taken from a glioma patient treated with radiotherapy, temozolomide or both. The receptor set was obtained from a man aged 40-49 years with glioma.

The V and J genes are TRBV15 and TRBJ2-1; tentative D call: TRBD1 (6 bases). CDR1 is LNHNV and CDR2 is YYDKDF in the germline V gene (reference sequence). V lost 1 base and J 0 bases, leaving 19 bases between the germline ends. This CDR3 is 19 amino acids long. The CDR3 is CATSRVGAEKVSSYNEQFF. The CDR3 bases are TGTGCCACCAGCAGAGTGGGGGCTGAGAAAGTGAGCTCCTACAATGAGCAGTTCTTC.

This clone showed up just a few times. In nucleotides, the CDR3 is TGTGCCTGGAGGACGGACTATGGCTACACCTTC. This sequence encodes CAWRTDYGYTF. The J gene is TRBJ1-2, the V gene TRBV30; D is unresolved. With 3 bases removed from V and 3 bases from J, the gap between germline ends came to 5 bases. The CDR3 contains 11 residues. CDR1 is GTSNPN and CDR2 is SVGIG in the germline V gene (reference sequence).

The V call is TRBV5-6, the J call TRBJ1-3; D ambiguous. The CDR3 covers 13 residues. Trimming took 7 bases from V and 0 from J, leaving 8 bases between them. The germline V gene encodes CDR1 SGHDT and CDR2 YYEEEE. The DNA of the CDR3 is TGTGCCAGCGCTGGAGCCTCTGGAAACACCATATATTTT. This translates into CASAGASGNTIYF.

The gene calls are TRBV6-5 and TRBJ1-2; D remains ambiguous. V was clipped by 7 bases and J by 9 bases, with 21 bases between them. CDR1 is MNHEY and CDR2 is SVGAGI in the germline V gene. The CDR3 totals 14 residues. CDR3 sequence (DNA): TGTGCCAGCAACCCGACTTCTGGGATTGGAAGCTACACCTTC. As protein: CASNPTSGIGSYTF.

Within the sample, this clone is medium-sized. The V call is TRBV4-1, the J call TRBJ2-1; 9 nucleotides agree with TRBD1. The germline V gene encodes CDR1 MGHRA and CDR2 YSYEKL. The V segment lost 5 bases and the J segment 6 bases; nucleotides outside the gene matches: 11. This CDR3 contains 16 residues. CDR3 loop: CASSDRQGGVFNEQFF. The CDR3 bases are TGCGCCAGCAGCGACCGACAGGGGGGGGTGTTCAATGAGCAGTTCTTC.

This chain's CDR3 is CASRLGAGNTIYF. The DNA for the CDR3 is TGTGCCAGCCGACTTGGGGCTGGAAACACCATATATTTT. V is TRBV7-6 and J is TRBJ1-3; no reliable D call. The CDR3 is made up of 13 amino acids. Germline assignment: CDR1 SGHVS and CDR2 FNYEAQ. Trimming pared 8 bases from V and 2 bases from J, leaving 10 bases between.

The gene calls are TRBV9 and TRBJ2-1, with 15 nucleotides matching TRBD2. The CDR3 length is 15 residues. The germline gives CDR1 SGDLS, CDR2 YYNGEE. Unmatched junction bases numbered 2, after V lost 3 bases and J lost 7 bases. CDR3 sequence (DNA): TGTGCCAGCAGCGGAGGACTAGCGGGAGGGAATGAGCAGTTCTTC. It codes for CASSGGLAGGNEQFF.

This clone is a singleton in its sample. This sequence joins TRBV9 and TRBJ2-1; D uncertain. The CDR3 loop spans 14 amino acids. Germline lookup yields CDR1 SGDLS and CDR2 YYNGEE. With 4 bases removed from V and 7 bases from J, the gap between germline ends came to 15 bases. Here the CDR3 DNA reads TGTGCCAGCAGCCCGAGCGTGGGATGGAATGAGCAGTTCTTC. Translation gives CASSPSVGWNEQFF.